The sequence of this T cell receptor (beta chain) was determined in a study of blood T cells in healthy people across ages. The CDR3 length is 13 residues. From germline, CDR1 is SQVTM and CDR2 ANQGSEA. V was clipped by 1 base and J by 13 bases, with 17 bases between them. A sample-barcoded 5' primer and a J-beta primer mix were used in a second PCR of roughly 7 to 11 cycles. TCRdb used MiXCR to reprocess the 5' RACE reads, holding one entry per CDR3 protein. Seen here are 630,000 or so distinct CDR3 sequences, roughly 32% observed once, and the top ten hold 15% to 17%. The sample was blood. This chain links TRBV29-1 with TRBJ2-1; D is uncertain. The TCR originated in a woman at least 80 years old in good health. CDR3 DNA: TGCAGCGTTGAAGTCTCCTGGGGTAAGACCCAGTTCTTC. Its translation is CSVEVSWGKTQFF.